This is a list of T cell receptor beta chains from one sample in a study of response to subunit inactivated influenza vaccine. One entry per CDR3 protein, called by TCRdb with MiXCR from the RT-PCR reads. Among 150,000 to 200,000 distinct CDR3 sequences listed, approximately 12% were seen once. Another study also made use of these data, one on T cells expressing NK-cell markers.

The sample was CD8+ T cells sorted from PBMCs, taken 11 to 12 days after vaccination. These receptors were collected from a man aged 50 to 59 who received an inactivated influenza vaccine. Both conserved end residues are part of each CDR3. A D gene is named only where the DNA matches it firmly. A row's size may be missing; if present it is once, few, many or a size class.

TRBD2 | TRBJ2-1 | TRBV11-2 | few | 19 | CASSSGTSGPKSSYNEQFF | TGTGCCAGCAGTTCCGGGACTAGCGGGCCGAAGTCCTCCTACAATGAGCAGTTCTTC
NA | TRBJ2-2 | TRBV4-2 | many | 15 | CASSQGTSNTGELFF | TGTGCCAGCAGCCAGGGAACTAGCAACACCGGGGAGCTGTTTTTT
NA | TRBJ2-7 | TRBV7-9 | many | 15 | CASSLEGGMAYEQYF | TGTGCCAGCAGCTTAGAAGGCGGAATGGCCTACGAGCAGTACTTC
NA | TRBJ2-1 | TRBV9 | NA | 12 | CASSVDSDEQFF | TGTGCCAGCAGCGTAGACTCTGATGAGCAGTTCTTC
TRBD1 | TRBJ1-3 | TRBV10-2 | NA | 15 | CASTVTGGDGNTIYF | TGCGCCAGCACCGTTACAGGGGGCGATGGAAACACCATATATTTT
NA | TRBJ2-2 | TRBV27 | few | 14 | CASIPTGNTGELFF | TGTGCCAGCATTCCGACCGGAAACACCGGGGAGCTGTTTTTT
NA | TRBJ2-5 | TRBV28 | NA | 12 | CASSLVSETQYF | TGTGCCAGCAGTCTGGTCAGTGAGACCCAGTACTTC
NA | TRBJ2-1 | TRBV28 | NA | 16 | CASSLSGGISYNEQFF | TGTGCCAGCAGTTTAAGTGGGGGGATTTCCTACAATGAGCAGTTCTTC
NA | TRBJ2-2 | TRBV5-8 | NA | 9 | CVGSGELFF | TGTGTGGGATCCGGGGAGCTGTTTTTT
TRBD2 | TRBJ2-3 | TRBV7-9 | few | 15 | CASSSLAGLTDTQYF | TGTGCCAGCAGCTCTTTAGCGGGATTAACAGATACGCAGTATTTT
NA | TRBJ2-3 | TRBV7-9 | NA | 15 | CASSSPRGSTDTQYF | TGTGCCAGCAGCTCCCCCCGGGGGAGCACAGATACGCAGTATTTT
NA | TRBJ2-7 | TRBV5-6 | few | 16 | CASSLGASGSLYEQYF | TGTGCCAGCAGCTTGGGGGCTAGTGGAAGTCTCTACGAGCAGTACTTC
TRBD2 | TRBJ2-5 | TRBV7-9 | NA | 12 | CAAEPGGETQYF | TGTGCCGCGGAGCCGGGAGGGGAGACCCAGTACTTC
TRBD1 | TRBJ2-7 | TRBV19 | NA | 15 | CASSTSGTGVYEQYF | TGTGCCAGTAGTACCTCCGGGACAGGGGTCTACGAGCAGTACTTC
TRBD1 | TRBJ2-2 | TRBV4-3 | NA | 19 | CASSPRGGSGQENTGELFF | TGCGCCAGCAGCCCAAGGGGTGGATCGGGACAGGAGAACACCGGGGAGCTGTTTTTT
TRBD1 | TRBJ2-3 | TRBV9 | few | 13 | CASSAGTGEDPCF | TGTGCCAGCAGCGCCGGAACAGGGGAAGATCCGTGTTTT
NA | TRBJ2-6 | TRBV15 | many | 20 | CATSRGLNRDTLSGANVLTF | TGTGCCACCAGCAGAGGGTTAAACCGGGACACCCTCTCTGGGGCCAACGTCCTGACTTTC
NA | TRBJ2-7 | TRBV5-1 | few | 15 | CASREGGSNAYEQYF | TGCGCCAGCAGAGAAGGTGGGTCAAATGCCTACGAGCAGTACTTC
NA | TRBJ1-4 | TRBV27 | NA | 14 | CASGVAGRNEKLFF | TGTGCCAGCGGCGTCGCAGGACGCAATGAAAAACTGTTTTTT
NA | TRBJ2-2 | TRBV29-1 | NA | 16 | CSVIPTTGPNTGELFF | TGCAGCGTTATCCCTACCACAGGACCGAACACCGGGGAGCTGTTTTTT
NA | TRBJ1-2 | TRBV20-1 | NA | 14 | CSARDVRGYGGYTF | TGCAGTGCTAGAGATGTGAGGGGTTACGGCGGCTACACCTTC
TRBD1 | TRBJ2-1 | TRBV25-1 | few | 15 | CASNTDRDGTNEQFF | TGTGCCAGCAATACGGACAGGGATGGGACAAATGAGCAGTTCTTC